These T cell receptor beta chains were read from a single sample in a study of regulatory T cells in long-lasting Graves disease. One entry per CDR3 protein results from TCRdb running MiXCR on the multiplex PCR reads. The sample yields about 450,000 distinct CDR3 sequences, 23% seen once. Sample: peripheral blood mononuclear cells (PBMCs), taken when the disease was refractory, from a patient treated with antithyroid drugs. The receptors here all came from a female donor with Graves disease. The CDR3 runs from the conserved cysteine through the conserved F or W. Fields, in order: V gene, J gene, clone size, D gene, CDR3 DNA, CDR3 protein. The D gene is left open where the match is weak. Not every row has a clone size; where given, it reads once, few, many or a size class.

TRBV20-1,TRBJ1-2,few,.,TGCAGTGCTATCTATAGCGGCTACACCTTC,CSAIYSGYTF
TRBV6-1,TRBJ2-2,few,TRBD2,TGTGCCAGTTCACTAGCGGGAAGGCCCGGGGAGCTGTTTTTT,CASSLAGRPGELFF
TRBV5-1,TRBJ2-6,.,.,TGCGCCAGCATGGGATGGGCCGGGGCGGACTCCTCTGGGGCCAACGTCCTGACTTTC,CASMGWAGADSSGANVLTF
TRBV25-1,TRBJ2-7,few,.,TGTGCCAGCAGGAATAGTCTCCACGAGCAGTACTTC,CASRNSLHEQYF
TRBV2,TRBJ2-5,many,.,TGTGCCAGCAATCCCACAATGTACCAAGAGACCCAGTACTTC,CASNPTMYQETQYF
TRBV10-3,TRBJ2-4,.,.,TGTGCCATCAGTGAGTCTACTGCGGCCAAAAACATTCAGTACTTC,CAISESTAAKNIQYF
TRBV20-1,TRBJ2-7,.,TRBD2,TGCAGTGCTAGAGATCTCCAGCGGGAGGACGAGCAGTACTTC,CSARDLQREDEQYF
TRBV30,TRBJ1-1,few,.,TGTGCCTGGAATCGCAGGGCGAGCACTGAAGCTTTCTTT,CAWNRRASTEAFF
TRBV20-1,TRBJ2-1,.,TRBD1,TGCAGTGCTAGAAAAGCACAGGGGGGTAATGAGCAGTTCTTC,CSARKAQGGNEQFF
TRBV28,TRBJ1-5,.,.,TGTGCCAGCCGTTTTTCAGAGAATCAGCCCCAGCATTTT,CASRFSENQPQHF
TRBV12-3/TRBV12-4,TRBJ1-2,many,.,TGTGCCAGCAGACCCGACAGCTATGGCTACACCTTC,CASRPDSYGYTF
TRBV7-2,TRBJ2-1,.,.,TGTGCCAGCAGCAAACGCCCGACTGGAAGCTCCTACAATGAGCAGTTCTTC,CASSKRPTGSSYNEQFF
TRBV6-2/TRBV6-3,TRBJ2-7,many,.,TGTGCCAGCAGTTACGAGGGGGCCTACGAGCAGTACTTC,CASSYEGAYEQYF
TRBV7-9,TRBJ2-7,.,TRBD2,TGTGCCAGCAGCTCCAGCGGGAGGATCTCCTACGAGCAGTACTTC,CASSSSGRISYEQYF
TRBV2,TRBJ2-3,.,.,TGTGCCCGCACTGGGGGATACACAGATACGCAGTATTTT,CARTGGYTDTQYF
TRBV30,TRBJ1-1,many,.,TGTGCCTGGGGTGGGAACACTGAAGCTTTCTTT,CAWGGNTEAFF
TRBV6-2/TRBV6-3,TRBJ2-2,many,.,TGTGCCAGCACCGACGGGTACACCGGGGAGCTGTTTTTT,CASTDGYTGELFF
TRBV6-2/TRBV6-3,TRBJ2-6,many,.,TGTGCCAGCAGTTACTCAAATGGGGCTGGGGCCAACGTCCTGACTTTC,CASSYSNGAGANVLTF
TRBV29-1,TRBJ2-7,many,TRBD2,TGCAGCGTTAAAGCGGGGGACTACTACGAGCAGTACTTC,CSVKAGDYYEQYF
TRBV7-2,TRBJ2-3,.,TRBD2,TGTGCCAGCAGCCTTAAGACGGGAGGGCCGACAAGCACAGATACGCAGTATTTT,CASSLKTGGPTSTDTQYF
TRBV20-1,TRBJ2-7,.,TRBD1,TGCAGTGCTCGGACAGGGGCCCTCTACGAGCAGTACTTC,CSARTGALYEQYF
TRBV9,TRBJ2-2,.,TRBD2,TGTGCCAGCAGCGTAGGACTAGCGGGAGGAATCGGGGAGCTGTTTTTT,CASSVGLAGGIGELFF
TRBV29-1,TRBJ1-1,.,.,TGCAGCGTTTACGGGCGGTGGGGCGCTTTCTTT,CSVYGRWGAFF
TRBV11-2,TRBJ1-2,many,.,TGTGCCAGCAGCTTAGTGGGGGGGGCGACTCCTGGCTACACCTTC,CASSLVGGATPGYTF
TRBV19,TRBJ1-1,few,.,TGTGCCAGTGTCGACAGAGTGAACACTGAAGCTTTCTTT,CASVDRVNTEAFF
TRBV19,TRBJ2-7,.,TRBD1,TGTGCCAGTACTCGGGACAGATGGTCCTACGAGCAGTACTTC,CASTRDRWSYEQYF
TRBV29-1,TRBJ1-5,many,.,TGCAGCGTTGTATCCCCGGTACAGCCGAAACCCAATAGCAATCAGCCCCAGCATTTT,CSVVSPVQPKPNSNQPQHF
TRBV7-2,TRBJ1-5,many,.,TGTGCCAGCAGCCACTCCCCCAGGGCAGGCAATCAGCCCCAGCATTTT,CASSHSPRAGNQPQHF
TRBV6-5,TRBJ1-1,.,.,TGTGCCAGCAGTTACTCGGGCACGGGCCTGAACACTGAAGCTTTCTTT,CASSYSGTGLNTEAFF
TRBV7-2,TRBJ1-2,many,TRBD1,TGTGCCAGCAGCTTAGTGGGACAGAACTATGGCTACACCTTC,CASSLVGQNYGYTF
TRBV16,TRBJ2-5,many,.,TGTGCCAGCAGCCAATGGGACAAACCAAAAGAGACCCAGTACTTC,CASSQWDKPKETQYF
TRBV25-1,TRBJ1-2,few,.,TGTGCCAGCAGTGAAGGAAGGATAATCGATGGCTACACCTTC,CASSEGRIIDGYTF
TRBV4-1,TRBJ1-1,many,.,TGCGCCAGCAGCCAAGAAGAGGGTAACACTGAAGCTTTCTTT,CASSQEEGNTEAFF
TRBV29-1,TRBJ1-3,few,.,TGCAGCACGACAGGACCCTCTGGAAACACCATATATTTT,CSTTGPSGNTIYF
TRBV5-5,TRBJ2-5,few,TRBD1,TGTGCCAGCAGCCCAAGGGACAGGGGGTACCAAGAGACCCAGTACTTC,CASSPRDRGYQETQYF
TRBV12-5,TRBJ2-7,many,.,TGTGCTAGTGGTTTGGTACTCCCTGGGACCCAGGTGAGCGAGCAGTACTTC,CASGLVLPGTQVSEQYF
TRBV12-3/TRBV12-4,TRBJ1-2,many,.,TGTGCCAGCAGTCCCAGATTCGGCTATGGCTACACCTTC,CASSPRFGYGYTF
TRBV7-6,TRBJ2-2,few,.,TGTGCCAGCAGCTCTAGAGGACCGACGGCGGGGACCGGGGAGCTGTTTTTT,CASSSRGPTAGTGELFF
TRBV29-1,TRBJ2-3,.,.,TGCAGCGTTGAAGTCTACTTTGGGGAAGATACGCAGTATTTT,CSVEVYFGEDTQYF
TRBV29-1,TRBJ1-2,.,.,TGCAGCGTTGGCATATCAGGGTCCCCTAACTATGGCTACACCTTC,CSVGISGSPNYGYTF
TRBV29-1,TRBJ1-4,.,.,TGCAGCGTGGGCGCCAGGACAAGTGGCGAAAAACTGTTTTTT,CSVGARTSGEKLFF
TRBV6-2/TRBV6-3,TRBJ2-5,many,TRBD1,TGTGCCAGCAGCGGGACAGGAGAAGAGACCCAGTACTTC,CASSGTGEETQYF
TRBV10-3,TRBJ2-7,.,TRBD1,TGTGCCAACAGTGATACAGGGGAATTCTACGAGCAGTACTTC,CANSDTGEFYEQYF
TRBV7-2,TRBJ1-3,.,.,TGTGCCAGCAGCGTACTTCGGGGAGCTGGAAACACCATATATTTT,CASSVLRGAGNTIYF
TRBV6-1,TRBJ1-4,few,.,TGTGCCAGCAGTCCGAGGGGGGCCTTGGGCGAAAAACTGTTTTTT,CASSPRGALGEKLFF
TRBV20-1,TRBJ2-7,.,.,TGCAGTGCTCAGGCCCGGGACCGTGCCTCCTACGAGCAGTACTTC,CSAQARDRASYEQYF
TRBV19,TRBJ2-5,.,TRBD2,TGTGCCAGTAGTAGGCGGGAGAAGGGAGAGACCCAGTACTTC,CASSRREKGETQYF
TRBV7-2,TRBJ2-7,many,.,TGTGCCAGCAGCCCCACTAGGTACGGCGAGCAGTACTTC,CASSPTRYGEQYF
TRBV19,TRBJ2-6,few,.,TGTGCCAGTACCAGATACCCCCAGGGCGCAGGGGCTGGGGCCAACGTCCTGACTTTC,CASTRYPQGAGAGANVLTF
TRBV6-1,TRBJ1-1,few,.,TGTGCCAGCAGTCTAAGATACAGGAGCCGGGGGAACACTGAAGCTTTCTTT,CASSLRYRSRGNTEAFF
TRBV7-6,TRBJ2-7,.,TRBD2,TGTGCCAGCGGCTTAGGCGCGGGAGGGCTGAACGAGCAGTACTTC,CASGLGAGGLNEQYF
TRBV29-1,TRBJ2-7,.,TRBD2,TGCAGCGTTGACCTTGGACTAGCGGGATACGAGCAGTACTTC,CSVDLGLAGYEQYF
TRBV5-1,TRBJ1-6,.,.,TGCGCCAGCAGTCCTGGGCTAGATAATTCACCCCTCCACTTT,CASSPGLDNSPLHF
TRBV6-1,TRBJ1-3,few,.,TGTGCCAGCGGTGAGAGAGGCACTGGAAACACCATATATTTT,CASGERGTGNTIYF